This TCR beta chain was identified in a study of OX40 agonist ivuxolimab in advanced cancers. Study background: Patients were dosed intravenously with ivuxolimab at 0.01 to 10 mg/kg every 2 weeks.

The V gene lost 3 bases and the J gene lost 6 bases, with 15 bases spanning the gap. The germline V gene has CDR1 SGHTA and CDR2 FQGNSA. CDR3 length: 15 residues. Sequencing used immunoSEQ multiplex PCR; TCRdb keeps in-frame clones, though not all of them. This table holds around 80,000 clones, approximately 83% found once. Notes on this clone: Its target is not known.

Findings and caveats of the study: Partial responders treated at 0.1-3.0 mg/kg exhibited clonal expansion among the lowest measured. Part of the nonresponder group also had normalized T-cell clonal expansion that was low.

This sequence was found in an adult with an advanced solid tumor such as melanoma, head and neck, liver or kidney cancer. This material consisted of CD4+ or CD8+ T cells sorted from blood, taken in a trial of the OX40 agonist ivuxolimab. V is TRBV7-2 and J is TRBJ2-1; possible D gene TRBD2, 5 bases. The CDR3 spells CASSLRANVGNEQFF. CDR3 nucleotides: TGTGCCAGCAGCTTGCGGGCCAACGTCGGCAATGAGCAGTTCTTC.